This is a list of T cell receptor beta chains from one sample in a study of T cells in Graves' hyperthyroidism and ophthalmopathy. Using its own MiXCR run on the multiplex PCR reads, TCRdb lists one record per CDR3 protein. The sample records hundreds of thousands of distinct CDR3 sequences, about 15% being singletons. Sequencing was done on a sample of blood. Receptors originate from a woman aged 18-29 years with Graves' hyperthyroidism. The CDR3 runs from the conserved cysteine through the conserved F or W. D genes are given only for firm matches. Expanded clones are given a class, and other clones once, few, many or no size at all.

size	D	J	V	DNA	CDR3
few	NA	TRBJ2-4	TRBV6-2/TRBV6-3	TGTGCCAGCAGTTCAACTGACGGATTAGCCAAAAACATTCAGTACTTC	CASSSTDGLAKNIQYF
many	NA	TRBJ2-5	TRBV7-9	TGTGCCAGCAGGAAGGGGCCCCAAGAGACCCAGTACTTC	CASRKGPQETQYF
few	NA	TRBJ2-3	TRBV20-1	TGCAGTGCTAGAGATAGGAGGAGAGGCCGGGAGTCCCCAGATACGCAGTATTTT	CSARDRRRGRESPDTQYF
many	NA	TRBJ1-5	TRBV11-2	TGTGCCAGCAGCTCCCACCCTAGGGGAATCAGCAATCAGCCCCAGCATTTT	CASSSHPRGISNQPQHF
NA	NA	TRBJ1-2	TRBV5-1	TGCGCCAGCAGCTTGGAGGGATCCCCCTATGGCTACACCTTC	CASSLEGSPYGYTF
few	NA	TRBJ2-7	TRBV9	TGTGCCAGCAGCGTAGGCCTGGGTCCCTACGAGCAGTACTTC	CASSVGLGPYEQYF
few	TRBD2	TRBJ2-7	TRBV20-1	TGCAGTGCTAGGGGTAGCGGGCTCGTCTACGAGCAGTACTTC	CSARGSGLVYEQYF
NA	NA	TRBJ2-1	TRBV18	TGTGCCAGCTCAAAGGGCGGTATCGATGAGCAGTTCTTC	CASSKGGIDEQFF
few	TRBD2	TRBJ2-5	TRBV18	TGTGCCAGCTCACCACCGGGAGGACTAGCGGGAGAAGGAGAGACCCAGTACTTC	CASSPPGGLAGEGETQYF
many	NA	TRBJ2-3	TRBV7-9	TGTGCCAGCAGGATAACTAGGACAGATACGCAGTATTTT	CASRITRTDTQYF
few	NA	TRBJ2-1	TRBV6-1	TGTGCCAGCAGTCTTTACGCGATAGCGGTCTCCTACAATGAGCAGTTCTTC	CASSLYAIAVSYNEQFF
many	NA	TRBJ2-5	TRBV2	TGTGCCAGCATTGGGGAGTTCGAGACCCAGTACTTC	CASIGEFETQYF
NA	NA	TRBJ1-1	TRBV29-1	TGCAGCGTTGAGGTCACCAGGGGTTCGAACACTGAAGCTTTCTTT	CSVEVTRGSNTEAFF
NA	NA	TRBJ2-3	TRBV7-3	TGTGCCAGCAGCTTATCTGGTGCGGGGCGCACAGATACGCAGTATTTT	CASSLSGAGRTDTQYF
many	NA	TRBJ2-7	TRBV7-9	TGTGCCAGCAGCCTCACACCGGGTGCCTACGAGCAGTACTTC	CASSLTPGAYEQYF
many	NA	TRBJ1-1	TRBV30	TGTGCCTGGGACACGAGCACTGAAGCTTTCTTT	CAWDTSTEAFF
few	NA	TRBJ1-2	TRBV24-1	TGTGCCACCAGTGATTGGGGAACAGGAGAGGCGAGGGGCTACACCTTC	CATSDWGTGEARGYTF
once	TRBD1	TRBJ2-1	TRBV10-3	TGTGCCATCAGCGCCGGGACAGGAGAGCAGTTCTTC	CAISAGTGEQFF